This is a list of T cell receptor beta chains from one sample in a study of blood T cells in healthy people across ages. TCRdb re-derived calls from the 5' RACE reads in MiXCR, one entry per CDR3 protein. Of fewer than 700,000 distinct CDR3 sequences in the sample, roughly 41% were seen once. Sequencing was done on a sample of blood. These receptors all stem from a man older than 75 in good health. Each CDR3 is given with its conserved first and last residue.

v_gene	j_gene	CDR3aa
TRBV4-2	TRBJ1-6	CASSQDSSKESPLHF
TRBV5-6	TRBJ1-5	CASSLSGSSNQPQHF
TRBV24-1	TRBJ1-2	CATSDPTGRYGYTF
TRBV11-2	TRBJ1-1	CASSADRGLTEAFF
TRBV20-1	TRBJ2-1	CSARGGLAGDGSSYNEQFF
TRBV9	TRBJ2-5	CASSVGTSGRAGQETQYF
TRBV29-1	TRBJ1-5	CSVLSVGAGSNQPQHF
TRBV19	TRBJ1-5	CASSPSGGSNQPQHF
TRBV7-2	TRBJ2-2	CASSLDFRAGELFF
TRBV29-1	TRBJ1-4	CSVSDSATNEKLFF
TRBV4-3	TRBJ2-5	CASSSYREETQYF
TRBV20-1	TRBJ2-1	CSARYNSQRSNEQFF
TRBV20-1	TRBJ1-6	CSAYTGDDSPLHF
TRBV14	TRBJ2-1	CASSQRTGERVYNEQFF
TRBV4-3	TRBJ2-3	CASSQDRTSTGTQYF
TRBV9	TRBJ1-2	CASSGQGYLYGYTF
TRBV7-9	TRBJ2-7	CASSLDGQGINEQYF
TRBV9	TRBJ2-1	CASSGDSPSYNEEFF
TRBV20-1	TRBJ2-7	CSAPGRDSSYEQYF
TRBV24-1	TRBJ2-5	CATMEGGALKTQYF
TRBV20-1	TRBJ2-1	CSARVAPGPYEQFF
TRBV30	TRBJ1-1	CVWTEGMNTEAFF
TRBV11-2	TRBJ2-1	CASSPAAGGVDNEQFF
TRBV20-1	TRBJ2-7	CSASKASGSYEQYF
TRBV28	-	CASSLSSFQETQFF
TRBV2	TRBJ2-1	CASRTLWTSGRAEYNEQFF
TRBV29-1	-	CSVDSLRETQYF
TRBV14	TRBJ1-2	CASSRGGQIYGYTF
TRBV6-5	TRBJ2-5	CASSYSDPGGTETQYF
TRBV6-5	TRBJ2-5	CASSRTGNIQETQYF
TRBV6-2/TRBV6-3	TRBJ2-7	CASRVTGDYEQYF
TRBV20-1	TRBJ2-7	CSARGHGTGGLSYEQYF
TRBV20-1	TRBJ2-7	CSARDPRTVSYEQYF
TRBV12-3/TRBV12-4	TRBJ2-1	CASSSSRTSGRFNEQFF
TRBV7-9	TRBJ1-4	CASSLGGEEKLFF
TRBV20-1	TRBJ2-7	CSARRRDGESGQYF
TRBV15	TRBJ2-3	CATAPGEYTDTQYF
TRBV12-3/TRBV12-4	-	CASSRQSGLHYNEQYF
TRBV28	TRBJ2-4	CASSFPGQALAKNIQYF
TRBV6-2/TRBV6-3	TRBJ2-7	CASNLAGVYEQYF
TRBV2	-	CASSRTGVYEQYF
TRBV20-1	TRBJ2-1	CSAIGRELGNNEQFF
TRBV20-1	TRBJ2-4	CSASGRIAKNIQYF
TRBV20-1	TRBJ2-3	CSASSTREETDTQYF
TRBV5-1	TRBJ2-7	CASSLEGTSLSSYEQYF
TRBV7-2	TRBJ2-3	CASSPFSVGTDTQYF
TRBV3-1	TRBJ2-5	CASSQGTTPGETQYF
TRBV13	TRBJ2-7	CASSLISGVYEQYF
TRBV24-1	TRBJ2-1	CATNRGGEQFF
TRBV6-1	TRBJ1-2	CASSGYGYTF